This T cell receptor (beta chain) was recovered during a study of blood T cell repertoires in COVID-19 (dated by TCRdb to 2020 to 2022). Study-level background: Samples from collaborators originated in the United States, Italy and Spain and spanned both the acute and convalescent phases of COVID-19. The prospective study material was composed of cDNA or gDNA derived from T cells, B-cell-depleted T cells, or PBMCs. Subjects who had been exposed to COVID-19, were actively infected with it, or had recovered from it provided the deeply sampled blood TCRbeta repertoires that made up the dataset. A freely available public database, intended as a resource for researchers studying the immune response to SARS-CoV-2, is where the repertoires were released. Samples came from the ongoing ImmuneRACE study (first 160 participants) plus 1,254 subjects from 6 global collaborators. Sample metadata almost always included a de-identified subject ID, COVID-19 status, age in years and sex. Where available, HLA class I and class II types were obtained from metadata supplied by the sample provider rather than from assay-based typing. Points the paper makes about the study in general: The amount of clinical and demographic metadata varied by source and participant and was provided uncurated.

V lost 2 bases and J lost 4 bases; the stretch between them is 15 bases long. CDR1 and CDR2 are drawn from the germline V gene: SGHVS, FQNEAQ. The CDR3, from cysteine to phenylalanine, totals 15 residues. Solely the CDR3 DNA is kept, with 45 bases framed from the first base. In Seattle, one collaborating source enrolled patients while the infection was active and tracked those patients longitudinally over the course of disease. Each collaborating institution followed its own protocols to collect whole blood in K2EDTA tubes. For TCRbeta analysis, collaborators shipped samples as frozen whole blood, isolated PBMCs, or DNA extracted from either of those sample types. About this clone: The specificity of this receptor is unknown. Base qualities are not at hand, and no much larger clone is one base apart.

TCRbeta CDR3 regions were amplified from genomic DNA by means of the immunoSEQ Assay, a bias-controlled multiplex PCR. The paper's processing steps were these. The number of nucleated cells in each sample was estimated by amplification of reference gene primers within the assay. To quantify the absolute abundance of each unique TCRbeta CDR3 rearrangement, sequence reads were collapsed and filtered. For each sample, productive Simpson clonality was calculated as the square root of Simpson's diversity index over productive rearrangements. TCRdb holds this immuneACCESS table with in-frame rearrangements only. Some clones are missing; in checked studies, unresolved V genes explain under half, and the rest has no known cause. The DNA was the basis for D and trimming; V, J and clone size are from that table. Within this sample are around 250,000 clones, with 90% of them counted one time only. 2% to 2.5% of the sample is taken by the ten largest.

The sequence is built from TRBV7-8 and TRBJ2-7; tentative D gene TRBD1, with 6 bases matching. The sequence was obtained from an older woman with COVID-19, enrolled during active disease. Sequenced sample: peripheral blood. The CDR3 is CASSLSRTESYEQYF. The DNA is as follows: TGTGCCAGCAGCTTATCAAGGACAGAGAGTTACGAGCAGTACTTC.